The 29 T cell receptor beta chains given below trace back to one sample, sequenced in a study of long-term antiretroviral therapy in people with HIV. Researchers report immunoSEQ v3.0 was run at survey level. Produced via immunoSEQ multiplex PCR; TCRdb's table is partial and in-frame only. Here the sample spans 30,000 to 40,000 clones, about 85% being singletons. The sequences come from unsorted PBMCs, collected 1.1 years after starting antiretroviral therapy. The receptors come from a man between 18 and 29 years old with HIV.

This chain links TRBV11-3 with TRBJ2-4, with D hard to call. The V gene's germline CDR1 is SGHNT and CDR2 YENEEA. The CDR3 runs to 14 residues. Deletions cut 4 bases from V and 8 bases from J, with 15 bases between. CDR3 bases: TGTGCCAGCAGCTCTAACCGGGTCCCTGACATTCAGTACTTC. Translated: CASSSNRVPDIQYF.

By share, this clone ranks as medium-sized. The V call is TRBV9, the J call TRBJ2-4, with TRBD1 identical over 7 bases. Germline V gene sequence: CDR1 SGDLS, CDR2 YYNGEE. The CDR3 covers 16 residues. V lost 0 bases and J lost 1; bases outside the gene matches: 4. CDR3 protein: CASSVGQGVAKNIQYF. The CDR3 nucleotides are TGTGCCAGCAGCGTAGGTCAGGGGGTGGCCAAAAACATTCAGTACTTC.

J is TRBJ2-2 and V is TRBV5-4, with 16 bases aligning to TRBD2. The CDR3 has 18 amino acids. CDR1 and CDR2 (germline): SGHNT, YYREEE (reference sequence). Trimming removed 4 bases from V and 2 bases from J; junction bases left unmatched: 5. The CDR3 protein is CASSPGTSGRVNTGELFF. Written as DNA, the CDR3 is TGTGCCAGCAGCCCGGGGACTAGCGGGAGGGTTAACACCGGGGAGCTGTTTTTT. Filled out from reference TRBV5-4 and TRBJ2-2, the complete variable domain reads ETGVTQSPTHLIKTRGQQVTLRCSSQSGHNTVSWYQQALGQGPQFIFQYYREEENGRGNFPPRFSGLQFPNYSSELNVNALELDDSALYLCASSPGTSGRVNTGELFFGEGSRLTVL.

The genes are TRBV7-3 and TRBJ2-3, with D perhaps matching TRBD1 (6 bases). The CDR3 totals 16 residues. Germline CDR1 SGHTA, CDR2 FQGTGA. Deletions cut 3 bases from V and 0 bases from J, with 13 bases between. The CDR3 reads CASSFRGSRSTDTQYF. CDR3 DNA: TGTGCCAGCAGCTTCAGGGGTAGCAGGAGCACAGATACGCAGTATTTT.

This rearrangement joins TRBV9 to TRBJ2-2; 10 positions match TRBD2. The CDR3 totals 16 residues. Trimming cost V 4 bases and J 4 bases; bases outside gene matches: 7. CDR1 SGDLS and CDR2 YYNGEE come from the germline V gene. As DNA, the CDR3 is TGTGCCAGCAGCACCCAGCGGGAGGGCCGCACCGGGGAGCTGTTTTTT. This encodes CASSTQREGRTGELFF. Filled out from reference TRBV9 and TRBJ2-2, the complete variable domain reads DSGVTQTPKHLITATGQRVTLRCSPRSGDLSVYWYQQSLDQGLQFLIQYYNGEERAKGNILERFSAQQFPDLHSELNLSSLELGDSALYFCASSTQREGRTGELFFGEGSRLTVL.

By share of the sample, this clone is medium-sized. The rearrangement uses TRBV7-9 and TRBJ2-3; D possibly corresponds to TRBD1 (6 bases). Looked up from germline, CDR1 is SEHNR and CDR2 is FQNEAQ (reference sequence). Trimming shortened V by 3 bases and J by 0 bases, and 13 bases separated the two germline ends. This CDR3 is built from 16 residues. CDR3 nucleotides: TGTGCCAGCAGCTTCAGGGGTAGCAGGAGCACAGATACGCAGTATTTT. It is translated as CASSFRGSRSTDTQYF.

The chain has TRBV7-6 and TRBJ2-7; D is perhaps TRBD1 (6 bases). CDR3 length equals 15 residues. CDR1 and CDR2 from the germline V gene are SGHVS and FNYEAQ. Trimming removed 1 base from V and 7 bases from J, with 17 bases in between. CDR3: CASSLEPGADREQYF. CDR3 coding DNA: TGTGCCAGCAGCTTAGAACCAGGGGCCGATCGGGAGCAGTACTTC. Drawing the rest from reference TRBV7-6 and TRBJ2-7, the complete variable domain is GAGVSQSPRYKVTKRGQDVALRCDPISGHVSLYWYRQALGQGPEFLTYFNYEAQQDKSGLPNDRFSAERPEGSISTLTIQRTEQRDSAMYRCASSLEPGADREQYFGPGTRLTVT.

V is TRBV4-1 and J is TRBJ2-1, with D perhaps matching TRBD1 (6 bases). Trimming removed 4 bases from V and 9 bases from J, with 10 bases in between. The germline V gene encodes CDR1 MGHRA and CDR2 YSYEKL. The CDR3 is 12 residues long. The CDR3, as DNA: TGCGCCAGCAGCCCCCAGGGGACTGAGCAGTTCTTC. It encodes CASSPQGTEQFF.

V gene TRBV27 combines with J gene TRBJ2-1; 7 bases line up with TRBD2. The CDR3 totals 15 residues. J was trimmed by 9 bases and V by 2 bases; bases with no gene match: 10. The germline V gene encodes CDR1 MNHEY and CDR2 SMNVEV (reference sequence). The CDR3 sequence is CASSLIAGEASEQFF. The CDR3 DNA is TGTGCCAGCAGTTTAATCGCGGGGGAAGCCAGTGAGCAGTTCTTC.

This clone has more than one count but fewer than ten. The chain couples TRBV29-1 to TRBJ1-2, with a tentative D call TRBD1 (5 bases). This CDR3 is built from 13 residues. CDR1 and CDR2 from the germline V gene are SQVTM and ANQGSEA. The V end was cut by 7 bases, the J end by 2 bases, with 14 bases between. The CDR3, as DNA: TGCAGCGCCTGGTGGCAGGGCAACTATGGCTACACCTTC. Translation: CSAWWQGNYGYTF.

The chain uses TRBV5-1 and TRBJ2-5, with D perhaps TRBD2 (6 bases). The DNA end is more similar to TRBJ2-7, so the J call may be wrong. The CDR3 runs 17 residues. CDR1 and CDR2 from the germline V gene are SGHRS and YFSETQ. CDR3 sequence (DNA): TGCGCCAGCAGCTTGGCTGCGTATAGCCGCCTCGGGGGCGAGCAGTACTTC. This codes for CASSLAAYSRLGGEQYF.

The chain is built from TRBV19 and TRBJ2-7, with TRBD2 as a possible D gene (5 bases). Between the trimmed V and J ends, which lost 3 bases and 0 bases, there was a span of 12 bases. Looked up from germline, CDR1 is LNHDA and CDR2 is SQIVND (reference sequence). The CDR3 is 15 amino acids. In DNA form, the CDR3 reads TGTGCCAGTAGTATGAGTCGGGATCCCTCCTACGAGCAGTACTTC. Its protein is CASSMSRDPSYEQYF.

The chain employs TRBV7-2 and TRBJ2-4, with D possibly being TRBD1 or TRBD2 (6 bases each). The germline V gene has CDR1 SGHTA and CDR2 FQGNSA. V was clipped by 4 bases and J by 8 bases, with 18 bases between them. There are 15 residues in the CDR3. Written as DNA, the CDR3 is TGTGCCAGCAGCTACTCCTGGGGGCGGGAATACATTCAGTACTTC. Residues: CASSYSWGREYIQYF.

V and J are TRBV25-1 and TRBJ1-1; 10 bases line up with TRBD1. Germline loops: CDR1 MGHDK, CDR2 SYGVNS. This CDR3 has 15 residues. The junction had 2 bases not matched to a gene; V was cut back by 3 bases and J by 1 base. The CDR3 reads CASSDWTGGNTEAFF. The CDR3 nucleotides are TGTGCCAGCAGTGATTGGACAGGGGGGAACACTGAAGCTTTCTTT. The full variable domain, rest sourced from reference TRBV25-1 and TRBJ1-1, is EADIYQTPRYLVIGTGKKITLECSQTMGHDKMYWYQQDPGMELHLIHYSYGVNSTEKGDLSSESTVSRIRTEHFPLTLESARPSHTSQYLCASSDWTGGNTEAFFGQGTRLTVV.

The chain employs TRBV7-3 and TRBJ2-6; D is unclear. There are 14 residues in the CDR3. V lost 7 bases and J 2 bases, leaving 9 bases between the germline ends. Germline V gives CDR1 SGHTA, CDR2 FQGTGA. The CDR3 here is CASNPGTGANVLTF. DNA of the CDR3: TGTGCCAGCAATCCGGGTACTGGGGCCAACGTCCTGACTTTC.

The rearrangement uses TRBV7-2 and TRBJ2-1; D is perhaps TRBD2 (6 bases). The CDR3 covers 15 residues. Per the germline V gene, CDR1 is SGHTA and CDR2 is FQGNSA. The germline V and J ends were trimmed by 5 bases and 8 bases, with 19 bases remaining between them. The CDR3 bases are TGTGCCAGCAGCCCTTCGGGACTTTCTCCTCATGAGCAGTTCTTC. This codes for CASSPSGLSPHEQFF.

J is TRBJ2-2 and V is TRBV7-3; the D is unclear. CDR1 SGHTA and CDR2 FQGTGA come from the germline V gene. Trimming removed 5 bases at V and 4 bases at J, with 8 bases between. CDR3 length equals 13 residues. In DNA, the CDR3 is TGTGCCAGCAGCCCGAGACGCACCGGGGAGCTGTTTTTT. This codes for CASSPRRTGELFF.

V is TRBV5-4 and J is TRBJ2-3, with D possibly being TRBD2 (6 bases). Per germline, CDR1 SGHNT and CDR2 YYREEE (reference sequence). The CDR3 contains 15 residues. Trimming left V 4 bases short and J 8 bases short, with 20 bases between. CDR3 sequence reads: CASSPDVGGAGTQYF. The CDR3, as DNA: TGTGCCAGCAGCCCCGACGTGGGAGGCGCAGGTACGCAGTATTTT.

The genes are TRBV5-6 and TRBJ2-6; D remains ambiguous. This CDR3 comprises 15 residues. Between the trimmed V and J ends, which lost 0 bases and 0 bases, there was a span of 4 bases. Germline values: CDR1 SGHDT, CDR2 YYEEEE. CDR3 residues: CASSLGNSGANVLTF. CDR3 sequence (DNA): TGTGCCAGCAGCTTGGGGAACTCTGGGGCCAACGTCCTGACTTTC. Using reference TRBV5-6 and TRBJ2-6 for the parts outside the CDR3, the full variable domain is DAGVTQSPTHLIKTRGQQVTLRCSPKSGHDTVSWYQQALGQGPQFIFQYYEEEERQRGNFPDRFSGHQFPNYSSELNVNALLLGDSALYLCASSLGNSGANVLTFGAGSRLTVL.

The chain recombines TRBV19 with TRBJ2-1; D may be TRBD2 (5 bases). The CDR3 has 14 amino acids. Germline V gene lookup returns CDR1 LNHDA and CDR2 SQIVND (reference sequence). Trimming took off 4 bases at V and 8 bases at J, with 15 bases between the two ends. For the CDR3, the DNA is TGTGCCAGTAGTACGACGAGGGTGTACGATGAGCAGTTCTTC. Translating gives CASSTTRVYDEQFF.

CDR3 bases: TGTGCCAGTAGTGAGGGACTAGCGGGGGGGCCCTACAATGAGCAGTTCTTC. Translating gives CASSEGLAGGPYNEQFF. The V and J genes are TRBV19 and TRBJ2-1, with 16 bases aligning to TRBD2. V was clipped by 5 bases and J by 2 bases; unmatched bases: 3. Per germline, CDR1 LNHDA and CDR2 SQIVND (reference sequence). The CDR3 consists of 17 residues.

The chain uses TRBV7-3 and TRBJ2-6; perhaps TRBD1 as D (7 bases). V was pared by 5 bases and J by 4 bases, with 18 bases between. Germline lookup yields CDR1 SGHTA and CDR2 FQGTGA. The length of the CDR3 is 17 residues. CDR3 nucleotides: TGTGCCAGCAGCGCGGAACCAGGGGGACTCGGGGCCAACGTCCTGACTTTC. It encodes CASSAEPGGLGANVLTF.

The chain employs TRBV6-5 and TRBJ2-1, with TRBD2 identical over 7 bases. Losses at the gene ends were 6 bases for V and 1 base for J; bases not matched to a gene: 6. The CDR3 totals 15 residues. Germline CDR1 MNHEY, CDR2 SVGAGI. The CDR3 region is CASSLTSWSYNEQFF. Here the CDR3 DNA reads TGTGCCAGCAGCCTGACTAGCTGGTCCTACAATGAGCAGTTCTTC.

The chain has TRBV6-5 and TRBJ1-6; D is uncertain. This CDR3 is built from 13 residues. Per germline, CDR1 MNHEY and CDR2 SVGAGI. V was pared by 5 bases and J by 9 bases, with 11 bases between. CDR3 DNA: TGTGCCAGCAGTCCAGCGAACAGTTCACCCCTCCACTTT. Its translation is CASSPANSSPLHF.

The chain joins TRBV5-6 to TRBJ2-1; 8 bases line up with TRBD1. The CDR3 is made up of 15 amino acids. With V trimmed by 4 bases and J by 7 bases, 10 bases remained unmatched. Per germline, CDR1 SGHDT and CDR2 YYEEEE. As DNA, the CDR3 is TGTGCCAGCAGCGCTGACAGGGGTCCGCGGAATGAGCAGTTCTTC. Its translation is CASSADRGPRNEQFF.

The chain uses TRBV4-1 and TRBJ1-1; perhaps TRBD1 as D (6 bases). Germline CDR1 reads MGHRA; CDR2 reads YSYEKL. The CDR3 loop spans 13 amino acids. With 5 bases removed from V and 6 bases from J, the gap between germline ends came to 13 bases. The CDR3 here is CASSGTGGPEAFF. In DNA form, the CDR3 reads TGCGCCAGCAGCGGGACGGGGGGGCCTGAAGCTTTCTTT.

The chain carries TRBV30 and TRBJ2-5; 9 nucleotides align to TRBD2. Matching the DNA end better, TRBJ2-7 makes the J call doubtful. The germline gives CDR1 GTSNPN, CDR2 SVGIG (reference sequence). The CDR3 sequence is 13 residues long. CDR3 in amino acids: CAWTSGMEGEQYF. Written as DNA, the CDR3 is TGTGCCTGGACTAGCGGGATGGAGGGCGAGCAGTACTTC.

J is TRBJ1-4 and V is TRBV27; no definite D call. The germline V and J ends were trimmed by 8 bases and 7 bases, with 11 bases remaining between them. Germline loops: CDR1 MNHEY, CDR2 SMNVEV (reference sequence). CDR3 length: 12 amino acids. CDR3 in DNA: TGTGCCAGCCGCTCCGTGGGTGAAAAACTGTTTTTT. Amino acids: CASRSVGEKLFF. Full variable domain (missing parts from reference TRBV27 and TRBJ1-4): EAQVTQNPRYLITVTGKKLTVTCSQNMNHEYMSWYRQDPGLGLRQIYYSMNVEVTDKGDVPEGYKVSRKEKRNFPLILESPSPNQTSLYFCASRSVGEKLFFGSGTQLSVL.

The chain has TRBV7-9 and TRBJ2-1, with 9 bases aligning to TRBD1. The CDR3 loop spans 15 amino acids. Germline V lookup: CDR1 SEHNR, CDR2 FQNEAQ (reference sequence). Trimming cost V 7 bases and J 4 bases; bases outside gene matches: 8. The CDR3 sequence: CASTRSGTGYNEQFF. The CDR3 region has the DNA TGTGCCAGCACCCGCTCCGGGACAGGGTACAATGAGCAGTTCTTC.